This TCR beta chain came from a study of T cells in Graves' hyperthyroidism and ophthalmopathy. Study results and caveats: For ophthalmopathy, model prediction preceded onset by a median roughly 5.9 months.

Using RNA transcripts as the source, TCR beta CDR3 regions were amplified. Using the HTBI primer set, a first-round RT-PCR was run on the TCR CDR3. TCRdb called the multiplex PCR reads again in MiXCR, with one record for every CDR3 protein. This sample has about 350,000 distinct CDR3 sequences; around 18% occur once, and the top ten carry about 16%. On this clonotype: Antigen: not known. One end of the junction is discordant with germline, which a read error may explain.

CDR3 length: 13 residues. Looked up from germline, CDR1 is MDHEN and CDR2 is SYDVKM. What was sequenced was blood. This clonotype originated in a woman aged 40 to 50 with Graves' ophthalmopathy. The chain couples TRBV28 to TRBJ1-1; D possibly corresponds to TRBD1 (6 bases). CDR3 nucleotides: TGTGCCAGCAGTTCGACCAGGGACACTGAAGCTTCCTTT. Its protein product is CASSSTRDTEASF. Looking up the rest from reference TRBV28 and TRBJ1-1 gives the full variable domain: DVKVTQSSRYLVKRTGEKVFLECVQDMDHENMFWYRQDPGLGLRLIYFSYDVKMKEKGDIPEGYSVSREKKERFSLILESASTNQTSMYLCASSSTRDTEASFGQGTRLTVV.